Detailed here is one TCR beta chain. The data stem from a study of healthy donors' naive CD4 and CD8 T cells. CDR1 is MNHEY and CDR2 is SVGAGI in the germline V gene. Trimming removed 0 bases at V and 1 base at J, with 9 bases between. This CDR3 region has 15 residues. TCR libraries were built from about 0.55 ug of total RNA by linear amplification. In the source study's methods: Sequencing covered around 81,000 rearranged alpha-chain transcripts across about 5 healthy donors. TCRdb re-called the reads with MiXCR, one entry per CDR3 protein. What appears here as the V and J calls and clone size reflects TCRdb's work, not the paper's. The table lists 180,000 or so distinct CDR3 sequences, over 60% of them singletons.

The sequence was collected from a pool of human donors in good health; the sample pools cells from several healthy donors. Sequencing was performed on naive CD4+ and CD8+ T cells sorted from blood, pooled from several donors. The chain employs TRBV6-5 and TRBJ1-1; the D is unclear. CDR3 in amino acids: CASSYSSQRNTEAFF. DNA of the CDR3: TGTGCCAGCAGTTACTCGTCGCAAAGGAACACTGAAGCTTTCTTT.